This is a list of T cell receptor beta chains from one sample in a study of shared clonotypes between healthy human individuals. The assay was immunoSEQ multiplex PCR, and TCRdb's table has in-frame clones only and misses some. The table lists about 2.4 million clones, 85% to 95% of them singletons, with around 0.14% in the top ten. The sample was naive CD4+ T cells sorted from blood. These receptors all stem from a man between 18 and 35 years old in good health. CDR3s include the opening cysteine and the closing phenylalanine or tryptophan. D genes are given only for firm matches. Size values are once, few and many counts, or a class for expanded clones, and some rows have none.

TRBJ1-2 | TRBV27 | . | . | CASSLYLGGYGYTF | TGTGCCAGCAGTTTATACCTGGGGGGCTATGGCTACACCTTC
TRBJ1-1 | TRBV6-5 | . | . | CASSQANQNTEAFF | TGTGCCAGCAGTCAGGCAAACCAGAACACTGAAGCTTTCTTT
TRBJ1-5 | TRBV15 | . | . | CATSRDRQGNQPQHF | TGTGCCACCAGCAGAGATCGCCAGGGGAATCAGCCCCAGCATTTT
TRBJ1-5 | TRBV6-1 | . | . | CASSEVGTVNQPQHF | TGTGCCAGCAGTGAAGTAGGAACAGTCAATCAGCCCCAGCATTTT
TRBJ1-5 | TRBV18 | . | . | CASSPLDENQPQHF | TGTGCCAGCTCACCTCTAGACGAGAATCAGCCCCAGCATTTT
TRBJ1-1 | TRBV18 | . | . | CASSPRSGRDTEAFF | TGTGCCAGCTCACCAAGGTCTGGTAGGGACACTGAAGCTTTCTTT
TRBJ1-2 | TRBV5-1 | . | TRBD1 | CASSPLGTGLYGYTF | TGCGCCAGCAGCCCACTCGGGACAGGGCTCTATGGCTACACCTTC
TRBJ2-1 | TRBV15 | once | TRBD2 | CATSRSSGGYNEQFF | TGTGCCACCAGCAGATCTAGCGGGGGTTACAATGAGCAGTTCTTC
TRBJ2-4 | TRBV28 | . | . | CASSLWTIQYF | TGTGCCAGCAGTCTCTGGACCATTCAGTACTTC
TRBJ2-3 | TRBV18 | once | . | CASSPRETDTQYF | TGTGCCAGCTCACCCCGGGAGACAGATACGCAGTATTTT
TRBJ2-1 | TRBV10-1 | few | TRBD2 | CASSEIPIPGLAGNEQFF | TGCGCCAGCAGCGAGATACCCATACCGGGACTAGCGGGCAATGAGCAGTTCTTC
TRBJ1-5 | TRBV19 | . | . | CASSVDGSSNQPQHF | TGTGCCAGTAGTGTTGACGGCAGTAGCAATCAGCCCCAGCATTTT
TRBJ1-4 | TRBV10-3 | . | TRBD1 | CAISDRQGSNEKLFF | TGTGCCATCAGTGACCGACAGGGGAGTAATGAAAAACTGTTTTTT
TRBJ1-6 | TRBV19 | . | . | CASSIRGLNSPLHF | TGTGCCAGTAGTATCCGGGGCTTAAATTCACCCCTCCACTTT
TRBJ2-5 | TRBV5-1 | . | TRBD1 | CASSAGQARTGETQYF | TGCGCCAGCAGCGCCGGACAGGCCCGTACCGGGGAGACCCAGTACTTC
TRBJ2-7 | TRBV7-2 | few | . | CASSSTYEQYF | TGTGCCAGCAGCTCTACCTACGAGCAGTACTTC
TRBJ2-1 | TRBV14 | . | TRBD2 | CASSPRGATYNEQFF | TGTGCCAGCAGCCCGCGGGGGGCCACTTACAATGAGCAGTTCTTC
TRBJ2-3 | TRBV9 | . | . | CASGFTPTTDTQYF | TGTGCCAGCGGGTTCACTCCAACCACAGATACGCAGTATTTT
TRBJ2-3 | TRBV29-1 | once | . | CSVEGGNTQYF | TGCAGCGTTGAAGGGGGAAATACGCAGTATTTT
TRBJ1-5 | TRBV30 | . | . | CAWSAGHVLNNQPQHF | TGTGCCTGGAGCGCCGGACACGTCCTTAACAATCAGCCCCAGCATTTT
TRBJ2-2 | TRBV7-2 | . | . | CASSLVPRTVTGELFF | TGTGCCAGCAGCTTAGTACCTAGGACCGTCACCGGGGAGCTGTTTTTT
TRBJ1-4 | TRBV30 | . | . | CAWSLGVGIANEKLFF | TGTGCCTGGAGCCTAGGCGTGGGGATTGCTAATGAAAAACTGTTTTTT
TRBJ2-7 | TRBV6-5 | once | . | CASSYLLSGGPYEQYF | TGTGCCAGCAGTTACCTCCTATCCGGGGGTCCCTACGAGCAGTACTTC
TRBJ1-6 | TRBV5-4 | . | . | CASSPSRGPLHF | TGTGCCAGCAGCCCGTCCCGGGGGCCCCTCCACTTT
TRBJ2-1 | TRBV6-6 | . | . | CASSYIRLGASNEQFF | TGTGCCAGCAGTTACATTCGATTGGGGGCAAGCAATGAGCAGTTCTTC
TRBJ1-1 | TRBV6-5 | . | . | CASLREGSAFF | TGTGCCAGCCTAAGGGAAGGATCGGCTTTCTTT
TRBJ1-5 | TRBV6-6 | . | TRBD1 | CASSSGTVENQPQHF | TGTGCCAGCAGTTCCGGGACAGTTGAAAATCAGCCCCAGCATTTT